This TCR beta chain stems from a study of blood T cell repertoires in COVID-19. CDR3 length equals 15 residues. V dropped 1 base and J dropped 5 bases, with 12 bases sitting between them. Germline CDR1 SGHRS, CDR2 YFSETQ. The table came from immunoSEQ multiplex PCR; TCRdb's copy has only in-frame clones and leaves some out. The sample records 300,000 or so clones, roughly 90% being singletons. Participants were aged roughly 18 to 90 years, lived in 24 US areas, and enrolled virtually. The chain carries TRBV5-1 and TRBJ1-4; a weak D match, TRBD1 (5 bases). The origin of this receptor is a man aged 55-75 years who had recovered from COVID-19. The sequenced sample was PBMCs or T cells enriched from blood (not recorded which). Written as DNA, the CDR3 is TGCGCCAGCAGCTTGCAGGAGGGGAGGAATGAAAAACTGTTTTTT. Translated, it gives CASSLQEGRNEKLFF.